This T cell receptor beta chain stems from a study of T cells in Graves' hyperthyroidism and ophthalmopathy. Study-wide background: Peripheral blood specimens were obtained at initial diagnosis, prior to any treatment.

Researchers took RNA transcripts and amplified the TCR beta CDR3 regions from them. The HTBI primer set drove a first-round RT-PCR of the TCR CDR3. TCRdb reprocessed the multiplex PCR reads with MiXCR, giving one entry per CDR3 protein. This table holds around 540,000 distinct CDR3 sequences, more than 15% found once. Thyroid ultrasound, orbital computed tomography, clinical symptoms, and serum thyroxine and TRAb underpinned diagnoses. Source material: blood. The source is a woman in her 30s with Graves' ophthalmopathy.

The CDR3 region has the DNA TGCAGTGCTAGAGTTGAGGGACGCCAAGAGACCCAGTACTTC. Protein: CSARVEGRQETQYF. The V call is TRBV20-1, the J call TRBJ2-5; TRBD1 or TRBD2 may be the D gene (5 bases each). Deletions cut 1 base from V and 1 base from J, with 10 bases between. The CDR3 loop spans 14 amino acids. Per germline, CDR1 DFQATT and CDR2 SNEGSKA (reference sequence).